This T cell receptor (beta chain) was recorded in a study of early T cells in non-severe SARS-CoV-2 infection. For the study at large: The input, bulk RNA from unsorted whole blood, was sequenced, and chains were unpaired.

Study results and caveats: Database matching using VDJdb favored anti-spike CD8 responses, with private and CD4 specificities left missing.

Molecules of cDNA were individually given unique molecular identifiers that were attached to them. TCRdb itself ran the 5' RACE reads through MiXCR, one entry per CDR3 protein. Among tens of thousands of distinct CDR3 sequences listed, roughly 15% were seen once. About this clonotype itself: Its specificity is unknown. A much larger clone is a single base away; this may be a read error.

V lost 5 bases and J lost 6, with 8 bases in between. Looked up from germline, CDR1 is MNHNS and CDR2 is SASEGT. CDR3 length equals 11 residues. This clonotype was sampled from an adult who was a healthcare worker with PCR-confirmed SARS-CoV-2 infection or an uninfected control (not recorded which). The specimen was whole blood. This chain uses TRBV6-1 with TRBJ2-7, with D possibly TRBD1 on 6 matching bases. This CDR3 reads CASSKGGEQYV. The CDR3 DNA follows: TGTGCCAGCAGTAAAGGGGGCGAGCAGTACGTC.